The present entry profiles one T cell receptor (beta chain) with its context. The CDR3 totals 15 residues. Germline-derived CDR1 and CDR2 are SEHNR and FQNEAQ (reference sequence). After removal of 5 bases from V and 3 bases from J, the junction contained 6 bases not matched to a gene. Produced via immunoSEQ multiplex PCR; TCRdb's table is partial and in-frame only. The data contain 980,000 or so clones, approximately 76% of them singletons. The data belong to a study of shared clonotypes between healthy human individuals. The donors were all Caucasian adults (living in Nashville, Tennessee). The sequenced material came from memory CD4+ T cells sorted from blood. Specified subset: CD45RA-negative fraction. The chain employs TRBV7-9 and TRBJ2-7; 11 bases are shared with TRBD2. This sequence was found in a young man in good health. CDR3 region: CASSMGLAESYEQYF. DNA of the CDR3: TGTGCCAGCAGCATGGGACTAGCGGAAAGCTACGAGCAGTACTTC.